Presented here are 6 T cell receptor beta chains from one specimen sequenced in a study of monozygotic twins with inflammatory bowel disease. Following a re-call of the 5' RACE reads, TCRdb has one entry per CDR3 protein and lacks DNA. Here the sample table reports about 210,000 distinct CDR3 sequences. Sequencing was carried out using blood. The source is a human donor with ulcerative colitis or Crohn's disease, or a healthy co-twin of an affected twin (not recorded which).

This chain joins TRBV5-1 and TRBJ2-5; lacking DNA, the TRBD2 call made by TCRdb goes unchecked. This CDR3 is 16 amino acids long. Germline CDR1 reads SGHRS; CDR2 reads YFSETQ. This chain's CDR3 is CASSAGLAGLSETQYF.

The gene calls are TRBV4-1 and TRBJ1-5. There are 14 residues in the CDR3. Germline values: CDR1 MGHRA, CDR2 YSYEKL. This chain's CDR3 is CASSQVPNIQSQHF.

This chain connects TRBV3-1 to TRBJ2-7; no DNA is available, so the TRBD1 call from TCRdb remains unchecked. Germline lookup yields CDR1 LGHDT and CDR2 YNNKEL (reference sequence). The CDR3 covers 17 residues. This CDR3 is CASSQGQRRQASYEQYF.

The chain combines TRBV18 with TRBJ2-3. Germline V gives CDR1 KGHSH, CDR2 LQKENI. CDR3 length: 16 residues. CDR3: CASSRQGSVDTDTQYF.

The J gene is TRBJ2-1, the V gene TRBV2; without DNA, the TCRdb call of TRBD1 cannot be checked. Germline V gives CDR1 SNHLY, CDR2 FYNNEI. The CDR3 is 16 residues long. The CDR3 is CASSEAGGFSYNEQFF. The complete variable domain, with remaining parts taken from reference TRBV2 and TRBJ2-1, reads EPEVTQTPSHQVTQMGQEVILRCVPISNHLYFYWYRQILGQKVEFLVSFYNNEISEKSEIFDDQFSVERPDGSNFTLKIRSTKLEDSAMYFCASSEAGGFSYNEQFFGPGTRLTVL.

This sequence joins TRBV5-6 and TRBJ2-7; the D gene TCRdb calls, TRBD1, cannot be checked with no DNA. The CDR3 has 15 amino acids. The germline CDR1 and CDR2 sequences are SGHDT and YYEEEE. CDR3 sequence reads: CASSLLGSQDYEQYF.